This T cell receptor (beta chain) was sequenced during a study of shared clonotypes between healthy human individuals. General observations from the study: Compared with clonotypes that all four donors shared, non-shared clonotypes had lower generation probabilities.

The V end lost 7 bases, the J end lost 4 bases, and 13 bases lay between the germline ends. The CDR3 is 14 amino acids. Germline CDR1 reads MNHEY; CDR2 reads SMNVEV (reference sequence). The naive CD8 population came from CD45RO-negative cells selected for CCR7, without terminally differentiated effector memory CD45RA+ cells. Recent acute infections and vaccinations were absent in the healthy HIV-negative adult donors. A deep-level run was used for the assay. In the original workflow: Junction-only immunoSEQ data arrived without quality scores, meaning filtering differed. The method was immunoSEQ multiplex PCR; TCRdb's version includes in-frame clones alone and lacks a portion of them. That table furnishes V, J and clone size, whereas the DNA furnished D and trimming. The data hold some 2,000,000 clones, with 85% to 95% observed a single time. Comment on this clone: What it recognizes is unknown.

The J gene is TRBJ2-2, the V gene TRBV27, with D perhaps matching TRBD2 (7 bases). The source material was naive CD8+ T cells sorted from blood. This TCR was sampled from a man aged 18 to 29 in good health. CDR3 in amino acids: CASTGGLGTGELFF. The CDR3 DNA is TGTGCCAGCACCGGGGGGCTTGGCACCGGGGAGCTGTTTTTT.